Listed below are T cell receptor beta chains from one sample, sequenced in a study of vaccination and CD4 T cells after COVID-19. Their specific antigens are unknown. TCRdb fed the PCR reads into MiXCR, producing one record per CDR3 protein. The sample records some 4,400 distinct CDR3 sequences, 58% being singletons. The sequencing input was CD4+ T cells from blood, cultured in vitro. The origin of the receptors is a human donor in good health. The CDR3 runs from the conserved cysteine through the conserved F or W. The D gene is left open where the match is weak. For some rows the clone size is stated as once, few or many, or as a class when expanded; others skip it.

TRBV7-2,15,TRBD2,TRBJ2-1,NA,TGTGCCAGCAGTTCAGGGGCTAGCGGGGTCCATGAGCAGTTCTTC,CASSSGASGVHEQFF
TRBV7-9,14,NA,TRBJ1-6,NA,TGTGCCAGCAGCTTCTCCGGGGATAATTCACCCCTCCACTTT,CASSFSGDNSPLHF
TRBV15,12,NA,TRBJ1-5,few,TGTGCCACCAGCAGGTCTAATTCGCCCCAGCATTTT,CATSRSNSPQHF
TRBV28,14,TRBD1,TRBJ1-5,NA,TGTGCCAGCAGTTCGACAGGGGGCCATCAGCCCCAGCATTTT,CASSSTGGHQPQHF
TRBV11-2,15,NA,TRBJ2-2,hyperexpanded,TGTGCCAGCAGCTTAGCTAGGGGAGACACCGGGGAGCTGTTTTTT,CASSLARGDTGELFF
TRBV7-2,14,NA,TRBJ1-5,NA,TGTGCCAGCAGCTCCATGCAGGGTAGTCAGCCCCAGCATTTT,CASSSMQGSQPQHF
TRBV6-5,14,NA,TRBJ1-2,NA,TGTGCCAGCAGTTACCGGATACGGGGGAATGGCTACACCTTC,CASSYRIRGNGYTF
TRBV20-1,13,TRBD2,TRBJ2-7,NA,TGCAGTGCTAGAAAGACTAGCGGCTACGAGCAGTACTTC,CSARKTSGYEQYF
TRBV12-3/TRBV12-4,13,NA,TRBJ2-3,NA,TGTGCCAGCAGGAGGGGGTCCGAGGATACGCAGTATTTT,CASRRGSEDTQYF
TRBV2,14,NA,TRBJ2-2,NA,TGTGCCAGCAGAGGGGCTCCCCTCAACGGGGAGCTGTTTTTT,CASRGAPLNGELFF
TRBV7-2,13,NA,TRBJ2-2,NA,TGTGCCAGCAGCTTAGCTCAGAGGGGGGAGCTGTTTTTT,CASSLAQRGELFF
TRBV7-8,16,NA,TRBJ2-5,NA,TGTGCCAGCAGCTATTCATCCAGGGGGGGTACAGAGACCCAGTACTTC,CASSYSSRGGTETQYF
TRBV6-2/TRBV6-3,16,NA,TRBJ2-1,NA,TGTGCCAGCAGACCGATGTTAAGAACAAAGAGCAATGAGCAGTTCTTC,CASRPMLRTKSNEQFF
TRBV12-3/TRBV12-4,14,TRBD1,TRBJ1-1,few,TGTGCCAGCAGTCGGGACAGGGGGAACACTGAAGCTTTCTTT,CASSRDRGNTEAFF
TRBV28,15,NA,TRBJ2-5,NA,TGTGCCAGCAGTTTGGTCGAGCGGGTTTGGGAGACCCAGTACTTC,CASSLVERVWETQYF
TRBV7-2,15,TRBD1,TRBJ1-3,NA,TGTGCCAGCAGCCCGGGAAGGGGGCGGGAAAACACCATATATTTT,CASSPGRGRENTIYF
TRBV6-2/TRBV6-3,18,NA,TRBJ2-4,NA,TGTGCCAGCAGTTACAAATTCGGGACACCGGTGGGTAAAAACATTCAGTACTTC,CASSYKFGTPVGKNIQYF
TRBV5-4,14,TRBD1,TRBJ1-6,few,TGTGCCAGCAGCTTACAGGGGGCTGGTTCACCCCTCCACTTT,CASSLQGAGSPLHF
TRBV5-1,14,NA,TRBJ1-2,NA,TGCGCCAGCAGCCCTGAGGGAGGGAACTATGGCTACACCTTC,CASSPEGGNYGYTF
TRBV4-3,15,TRBD1,TRBJ1-1,NA,TGCGCCAGCAGCCAAGGGACAGGGGGTAGTGCTGAAGCTTTCTTT,CASSQGTGGSAEAFF
TRBV10-2,12,NA,TRBJ1-2,few,TGCGCCAGCAGTGAGGGGGCAGATGGCTACACCTTC,CASSEGADGYTF
TRBV5-4,14,NA,TRBJ2-4,few,TGTGCCAGCAGTCCTGGGGGAGAGAAAAACATTCAGTACTTC,CASSPGGEKNIQYF
TRBV6-4,13,NA,TRBJ2-7,NA,TGTGCCAGCGCCCGGGACTCCAACTACGAGCAGTACTTC,CASARDSNYEQYF